A selection of T cell receptor beta chains follows, all from one sample in a study of identical twins. TCRdb reprocessed the 5' RACE reads via MiXCR and lists one record per CDR3 protein. Among around 200,000 distinct CDR3 sequences listed, about a tenth were seen once. Material: memory (CD45RO+) T cells sorted from blood. These receptors all come from a woman aged 18-29 years in good health. Each CDR3 is given with its conserved first and last residue. The D gene is left open where the match is weak. Size is stated for part of the rows, as once, few or many counts, or as a class when the clone is expanded.

clone size	D gene	V gene	J gene	CDR3 protein	CDR3 DNA
-	-	TRBV6-6	TRBJ2-6	CASGLLANVLTF	TGTGCCAGCGGCCTTTTAGCCAACGTCCTGACTTTC
many	-	TRBV12-3/TRBV12-4	TRBJ1-1	CATSRAPSNTEAFF	TGTGCCACTAGCCGGGCGCCTTCAAACACTGAAGCTTTCTTT
few	-	TRBV7-2	TRBJ1-5	CASNPKVGNNQPQHF	TGTGCCAGCAACCCCAAAGTCGGCAACAATCAGCCCCAGCATTTT
many	TRBD2	TRBV7-2	TRBJ2-3	CASSLGGSGRADTQYF	TGTGCCAGCAGCTTAGGGGGTAGCGGGAGGGCAGATACGCAGTATTTT
few	TRBD2	TRBV6-4	TRBJ2-2	CASRRVAGDTGELFF	TGTGCCAGCAGGAGGGTAGCGGGAGACACCGGGGAGCTGTTTTTT
few	-	TRBV7-9	TRBJ1-1	CASSHLPGFAAFF	TGTGCCAGCAGCCATCTCCCGGGATTCGCGGCTTTCTTT
many	-	TRBV4-1	TRBJ2-2	CASSQDRGAGELFF	TGCGCCAGCAGCCAAGATCGGGGAGCCGGGGAGCTGTTTTTT
many	TRBD2	TRBV6-5	TRBJ2-7	CASSYLGGGTYEQYF	TGTGCCAGCAGTTATTTGGGGGGAGGGACCTACGAGCAGTACTTC
few	-	TRBV20-1	TRBJ2-5	CSAPEAFTQETQYF	TGCAGTGCTCCGGAGGCCTTCACCCAAGAGACCCAGTACTTC
few	-	TRBV11-2	TRBJ2-1	CASSLINGNEQFF	TGTGCCAGCAGCTTAATTAATGGGAACGAGCAGTTCTTC
few	TRBD2	TRBV10-3	TRBJ2-7	CAINPSGSYEQYF	TGTGCCATCAACCCTAGCGGATCCTACGAGCAGTACTTC
-	TRBD1	TRBV6-6	TRBJ1-4	CASSSTGGKLFF	TGTGCCAGCAGTTCGACAGGGGGGAAACTGTTTTTT
-	-	TRBV5-1	TRBJ2-5	CASSLTGIEGETQYF	TGCGCCAGCAGCTTGACAGGGATAGAGGGAGAGACCCAGTACTTC
few	-	TRBV6-5	TRBJ1-1	CASSSLGEKAFF	TGTGCCAGCAGTTCCTTGGGGGAGAAGGCTTTCTTT
-	TRBD2	TRBV6-1	TRBJ2-1	CASIGSGSTYNEQFF	TGTGCCAGCATAGGAAGCGGGAGCACCTACAATGAGCAGTTCTTC
-	-	TRBV5-1	TRBJ2-4	CASSLDGLAKNIQYF	TGCGCCAGCAGCTTGGATGGATTGGCCAAAAACATTCAGTACTTC
-	-	TRBV4-3	TRBJ2-5	CASSQDLGQLKTQYF	TGCGCCAGCAGCCAAGATTTGGGTCAGTTAAAGACCCAGTACTTC
-	TRBD1	TRBV7-9	TRBJ2-7	CASSWTGPGEQYF	TGTGCCAGCAGCTGGACAGGGCCGGGCGAGCAGTACTTC
few	TRBD2	TRBV24-1	TRBJ2-2	CATSDGTSGSRGELFF	TGTGCCACCAGTGATGGGACTAGCGGGAGTAGGGGGGAGCTGTTTTTT
many	TRBD1	TRBV6-1	TRBJ1-3	CASRQGGGSSGNTIYF	TGTGCCAGCAGGCAAGGGGGCGGTAGCTCTGGAAACACCATATATTTT
many	-	TRBV5-5	TRBJ1-2	CASSLAFGPAYGYTF	TGTGCCAGCAGCTTGGCGTTTGGGCCAGCCTATGGCTACACCTTC
many	TRBD1	TRBV7-8	TRBJ1-1	CASSLARGGNTEAFF	TGTGCCAGCAGTTTAGCCAGGGGGGGGAACACTGAAGCTTTCTTT
many	-	TRBV29-1	TRBJ2-1	CSVDRGRNEQFF	TGCAGCGTTGACAGGGGAAGAAATGAGCAGTTCTTC
many	TRBD1	TRBV11-2	TRBJ1-2	CASSLSTRGQGSWGYTF	TGTGCCAGCAGCCTTTCTACTAGGGGACAGGGGTCGTGGGGCTACACCTTC
-	-	TRBV20-1	TRBJ1-2	CSASEGPGRILPYTF	TGCAGTGCTAGTGAGGGTCCCGGCCGAATCCTTCCCTACACCTTC
many	TRBD2	TRBV12-3/TRBV12-4	TRBJ2-1	CASSLPLAGRYNEQFF	TGTGCCAGCAGTTTACCCCTAGCGGGCAGATACAATGAGCAGTTCTTC
few	-	TRBV30	TRBJ1-5	CAWKSGRDGQPQHF	TGTGCCTGGAAGTCGGGAAGGGACGGACAGCCCCAGCATTTT
-	-	TRBV5-6	TRBJ2-4	CASSLPSFKNIQYF	TGTGCCAGCAGCTTGCCCTCCTTCAAAAACATTCAGTACTTC
-	-	TRBV11-2	TRBJ2-7	CAVGDVEQYF	TGTGCGGTCGGGGACGTAGAGCAGTACTTC
-	-	TRBV6-2/TRBV6-3	TRBJ2-2	CASSKWNTGELFF	TGTGCCAGCAGTAAGTGGAACACCGGGGAGCTGTTTTTT
-	TRBD2	TRBV7-3	TRBJ2-2	CASSPPLAGETGELFF	TGTGCCAGCAGCCCCCCCCTTGCGGGAGAAACCGGGGAGCTGTTTTTT
-	-	TRBV4-2	TRBJ2-2	CASSQDDHGRGELFF	TGTGCCAGCAGCCAAGATGATCATGGTCGCGGGGAGCTGTTTTTT
many	-	TRBV6-1	TRBJ1-6	CASNGVPGGRNSPLHF	TGTGCCAGCAATGGTGTTCCGGGGGGCCGTAATTCACCCCTCCACTTT
few	-	TRBV29-1	TRBJ1-5	CSVVQGINQPQHF	TGCAGCGTGGTACAGGGAATCAATCAGCCCCAGCATTTT
-	-	TRBV20-1	TRBJ2-7	CSAAADHYEQYF	TGCAGTGCCGCCGCGGACCACTACGAGCAGTACTTC
-	-	TRBV15	TRBJ2-7	CATWDGDSYEQYF	TGTGCCACCTGGGACGGGGACTCCTACGAGCAGTACTTC
-	-	TRBV30	TRBJ1-1	CAWSLEGGTEAFF	TGTGCCTGGAGTTTGGAGGGTGGCACTGAAGCTTTCTTT
-	TRBD2	TRBV30	TRBJ2-3	CAWSVPSGSITDTQYF	TGTGCCTGGAGTGTCCCTAGCGGGAGTATAACAGATACGCAGTATTTT
few	-	TRBV7-8	TRBJ1-6	CASRPGRQNSPLHF	TGTGCCAGCAGGCCGGGACGCCAGAATTCACCCCTCCACTTT
-	TRBD1	TRBV10-3	TRBJ2-7	CAISDPPRTGNYEQYF	TGTGCCATCAGTGACCCTCCCAGGACAGGAAACTACGAGCAGTACTTC
few	-	TRBV7-9	TRBJ1-3	CASSFGGLSGNTIYF	TGTGCCAGCAGCTTTGGGGGGCTCTCTGGAAACACCATATATTTT
many	-	TRBV10-3	TRBJ2-2	CAIRPGPDTGELFF	TGTGCCATCAGGCCGGGACCTGACACCGGGGAGCTGTTTTTT
-	TRBD2	TRBV11-1	TRBJ2-4	CASSRGLAGSPFSAKNIQYF	TGTGCCAGCAGCAGGGGACTAGCGGGTTCCCCTTTCTCAGCCAAAAACATTCAGTACTTC
-	-	TRBV12-3/TRBV12-4	TRBJ1-5	CASRPGLYNQPQHF	TGTGCCAGCAGGCCGGGACTCTACAATCAGCCCCAGCATTTT
many	TRBD2	TRBV11-2	TRBJ2-3	CASSLVLAGVTDTQYF	TGTGCCAGCAGCTTAGTACTAGCGGGAGTGACAGATACGCAGTATTTT
few	TRBD2	TRBV7-2	TRBJ2-1	CASSLAVAGGEQFF	TGTGCCAGCAGCTTAGCGGTAGCGGGAGGTGAGCAGTTCTTC
few	TRBD1	TRBV12-5	TRBJ1-5	CASGLTRTGNGNQPQHF	TGTGCTAGTGGTTTGACCCGGACAGGGAACGGCAATCAGCCCCAGCATTTT
few	TRBD1	TRBV20-1	TRBJ1-5	CSATKPGQSQPQHF	TGCAGTGCCACAAAACCGGGACAGAGTCAGCCCCAGCATTTT
few	-	TRBV20-1	TRBJ1-5	CSAGGDSNQPQHF	TGCAGTGCTGGGGGGGACAGCAATCAGCCCCAGCATTTT
-	TRBD1	TRBV2	TRBJ1-5	CASRDRGGNQPQHF	TGTGCCAGCAGGGACAGGGGAGGCAATCAGCCCCAGCATTTT
-	-	TRBV11-2	TRBJ2-7	CASSRSWTDRSYEQYF	TGTGCCAGCAGCCGTAGTTGGACAGACCGTTCCTACGAGCAGTACTTC
-	-	TRBV6-2/TRBV6-3	TRBJ2-1	CASFEVGHPNNEQFF	TGTGCCAGCTTTGAGGTGGGCCATCCCAACAATGAGCAGTTCTTC
few	-	TRBV12-3/TRBV12-4	TRBJ2-7	CASSFSDWGGEQYF	TGTGCCAGCAGTTTCTCCGACTGGGGCGGCGAGCAGTACTTC
-	TRBD2	TRBV4-3	TRBJ2-3	CASSQEWTRFHHTQYF	TGCGCCAGCAGCCAAGAGTGGACTAGGTTCCACCATACGCAGTATTTT